These T cell receptor beta chains were read from a single sample in a study of blood T cell repertoires in COVID-19. Some clones are missing from TCRdb's copy, which holds only in-frame ones; the method was immunoSEQ multiplex PCR. This table holds about 99,000 clones, about 91% found once. Input material: peripheral blood. Receptor source: a man between 50 and 59 years old with COVID-19, enrolled during active disease. CDR3s include the opening cysteine and the closing phenylalanine or tryptophan. A D gene is named only where the DNA matches it firmly. Size tells how often a clone was seen (once, few, many) or the class of an expanded clone, and some rows leave it out.

clone_size	d_call	j_call	v_call	cdr3_nt	cdr3_aa
-	-	TRBJ1-2	TRBV6-1	TGTGCCAGCAGTGAGCGCCCGGGGGTTTGGGGCTACACCTTC	CASSERPGVWGYTF
-	-	TRBJ1-1	TRBV10-3	TGTGCCATCAGTGAGTCTGGTACGGGAACTGAAGCTTTCTTT	CAISESGTGTEAFF
-	-	TRBJ2-7	TRBV11-2	TGTGCCAGCAGCTCCGGTGGAGCCCACTACGAGCAGTACTTC	CASSSGGAHYEQYF
-	-	TRBJ2-7	TRBV7-2	TGTGCCAGCAGCTTAGCTGCGGCCGTGCCCTACTACGAGCAGTACTTC	CASSLAAAVPYYEQYF
-	-	TRBJ1-2	TRBV6-5	TGTGCCAGCAGTCCCGGACAGAACTATGGCTACACCTTC	CASSPGQNYGYTF
-	TRBD2	TRBJ2-7	TRBV29-1	TGCAGCGTCGGGACTAGCGGGGGGCGGGCCGAGCAGTACTTC	CSVGTSGGRAEQYF
-	-	TRBJ1-5	TRBV7-8	TGTGCCAGCAGCCCCCCGACTTGGGTAAAGGATCAGCCCCAGCATTTT	CASSPPTWVKDQPQHF
-	-	TRBJ2-3	TRBV9	TGTGCCAGCAGCGCGGGGAGCACAGATACGCAGTATTTT	CASSAGSTDTQYF
-	-	TRBJ1-5	TRBV5-1	TGCGCCAGCAGCCCGGAGAGCCTCCGAGGGCCCCAGCATTTT	CASSPESLRGPQHF
once	-	TRBJ1-1	TRBV20-1	TGCAGTGCTCCCACACCAACAACAGCTTTCTTT	CSAPTPTTAFF
-	-	TRBJ1-3	TRBV3-1/TRBV3-2	TGTGCCAGCAGCCTATTTACAGGTACCTCTGGAAACACCATATATTTT	CASSLFTGTSGNTIYF
once	TRBD1	TRBJ1-1	TRBV6-5	TGTGCCAGCAACCTCGACAGGGCGAGGGCCCTTGAAGCTTTCTTT	CASNLDRARALEAFF
-	TRBD2	TRBJ2-7	TRBV5-1	TGCGCCAGCAGCTTGGTAGGGAGTAGCGGGTACGAGCAGTACTTC	CASSLVGSSGYEQYF
-	TRBD2	TRBJ2-7	TRBV2	TGTGCCAGGACTAGCGGGGCTCAGTACGAGCAGTACTTC	CARTSGAQYEQYF
-	-	TRBJ2-7	TRBV18	TGTGCCAGCTCACCACGCCAGTACGAGCAGTACTTC	CASSPRQYEQYF
-	-	TRBJ1-5	TRBV3-1/TRBV3-2	TGTGCCAGCAGCCAACAAAATCAGCCCCAGCATTTT	CASSQQNQPQHF
once	-	TRBJ2-1	TRBV20-1	TGCAGTGCTAGTGGGCAGGGAGGCCCCAATGAGCAGTTCTTC	CSASGQGGPNEQFF
-	TRBD1	TRBJ1-5	TRBV10-3	TGTGCCATCAGTGAGGGAGGGGGCGATAATCAGCCCCAGCATTTT	CAISEGGGDNQPQHF
-	TRBD1	TRBJ1-5	TRBV4-1	TGCGCCAGCAGCGAAACTTGGAGGGGGCCCTATAGCAATCAGCCCCAGCATTTT	CASSETWRGPYSNQPQHF
-	-	TRBJ1-2	TRBV18	TGTGCCAGCTCACCGGGTTCCGCCCCACCCACGAGGGGCTACACCTTC	CASSPGSAPPTRGYTF
-	TRBD1	TRBJ1-2	TRBV6-6	TGTGCCAGCACATCAGACAGGGGGGTCACCTTC	CASTSDRGVTF
-	TRBD1	TRBJ1-4	TRBV27	TGTGCCAGCAGTATGACCCCGGGACAGCTTCGTGAAAAACTGTTTTTT	CASSMTPGQLREKLFF
-	-	TRBJ1-2	TRBV6-5	TGTGCCAGCAGTCACGGGGGGGGTCGGGATGGCTACACCTTC	CASSHGGGRDGYTF
once	-	TRBJ1-1	TRBV4-1	TGCGCCAGCAAGAATACACCTCTTTCCATGAACACTGAAGCTTTCTTT	CASKNTPLSMNTEAFF
-	-	TRBJ1-6	TRBV19	TGTGCCAGTAGTATTGTTCAGGCTTCACCCCTCCACTTT	CASSIVQASPLHF
-	-	TRBJ1-3	TRBV4-1	TGCGCCAGCAGCCAGGGCAAAATGGATTCTGGAAACACCATATATTTT	CASSQGKMDSGNTIYF
-	-	TRBJ1-2	TRBV9	TGTGCCAGCAGCCCCGACAGGACCTATGGCTACACCTTC	CASSPDRTYGYTF
few	-	TRBJ1-6	TRBV6-4	TGTGCCAGCAGTGAAGCAGGGGAGAATTCACCCCTCCACTTT	CASSEAGENSPLHF
-	-	TRBJ1-1	TRBV19	TGTGCCAGTAGTATCAGAGTTGGACTCACTGAAGCTTTCTTT	CASSIRVGLTEAFF
once	TRBD1	TRBJ1-2	TRBV5-4	TGTGCCAGTCAACCGGACCGGGACAGGGGGCGCATTCAAACCTTC	CASQPDRDRGRIQTF
-	-	TRBJ1-2	TRBV15	TGTGCCACCAGCAGAGATTGGGTGCAGGGCGGCTATGGCTACACCTTC	CATSRDWVQGGYGYTF
-	-	TRBJ1-1	TRBV6-5	TGTGCCAGCAGTTACTCGAGTAAGAACACTGAAGCTTTCTTT	CASSYSSKNTEAFF